This T cell receptor beta chain is from a study of shared clonotypes between healthy human individuals. The overall study: The donor pool was made up of two women and three men aged 18 to 49. Overall study findings and caveats: Sampling included only blood; tissue repertoires likely differ.

The CDR3 covers 19 residues. After removal of 4 bases from V and 0 bases from J, the junction contained 7 bases not matched to a gene. Germline-derived CDR1 and CDR2 are SGHTA and FQGNSA. Some clones are missing from TCRdb's copy, which holds only in-frame ones; the method was immunoSEQ multiplex PCR. The data show about 490,000 clones, 79% seen once. About this clone: Its antigen remains unidentified.

The donor cohort consisted entirely of Caucasian adults residing in Nashville, Tennessee. The genes are TRBV7-2 and TRBJ2-1; 15 bases line up with TRBD2. The receptor comes from a woman aged 40-49 years in good health. Some clones in this sample may be carry-over from other donors' samples. The source material was PBMCs. The CDR3 loop reads CASSYRTSGRARSYNEQFF. CDR3 nucleotide sequence: TGTGCCAGCAGCTACCGGACTAGCGGGAGGGCCCGCTCCTACAATGAGCAGTTCTTC.